These T cell receptor beta chains were read from a single sample in a study of shared clonotypes between healthy human individuals. The repertoire was sequenced with immunoSEQ multiplex PCR; TCRdb's copy has only in-frame clones and lacks some. The sample records a few million clones, just under 95% being singletons. Sequenced: naive CD8+ T cells from PBMCs. These TCRs come from a young man in good health. Some clones in this sample may be carry-over from other donors' samples. The CDR3 runs from the conserved cysteine through the conserved F or W. The D gene is left open where the match is weak. Clone size is given for some rows only: seen once, a few or many times, or a class if the clone is expanded.

J gene,clone size,V gene,D gene,CDR3 DNA,CDR3 protein
TRBJ1-2,-,TRBV7-9,-,TGTGCCAGCAGCTTAACTCGGGAAACTAACTATGGCTACACCTTC,CASSLTRETNYGYTF
TRBJ1-2,once,TRBV2,-,TGTGCCAGCAGTGGGGGGGTTGAGAGCTACACCTTC,CASSGGVESYTF
TRBJ2-7,-,TRBV6-1,-,TGTGCCAGCACCGACGGGGCCTACGAGCAGTACTTC,CASTDGAYEQYF
TRBJ2-2,-,TRBV6-1,TRBD1,TGTGCCAGCAGCGACAGGGGCCCCGGGGAGCTGTTTTTT,CASSDRGPGELFF
TRBJ2-6,-,TRBV4-1,-,TGCGCCAGCAGCCAATTCGCGGCTGGGGCCAACGTCCTGACTTTC,CASSQFAAGANVLTF
TRBJ2-7,-,TRBV15,-,TGTGCCACCAGCAGAGGGTGGACAACCTACGAGCAGTACTTC,CATSRGWTTYEQYF
TRBJ2-7,-,TRBV27,TRBD1,TGTGCCAGCAGCCACCGACAGGGCTACGAGCAGTACTTC,CASSHRQGYEQYF
TRBJ2-5,-,TRBV29-1,-,TGCAGCGTTGAACTAGGGCTCCCCGGGGCCCAAGAGACCCAGTACTTC,CSVELGLPGAQETQYF
TRBJ1-1,few,TRBV30,TRBD1,TGTGCCTACTGGGACAGATTGTTCGCTGAAGCTTTCTTT,CAYWDRLFAEAFF
TRBJ2-2,-,TRBV9,TRBD1,TGTGCCAGCAGCCCAGGGGGTGCCCTGAACACCGGGGAGCTGTTTTTT,CASSPGGALNTGELFF
TRBJ2-7,-,TRBV29-1,TRBD2,TGCAGCGTTGAAGTATGGACTAGCAGGTACGAGCAGTACTTC,CSVEVWTSRYEQYF
TRBJ2-6,-,TRBV27,-,TGTGCCAGCAGCCTGGGGGCGTTTGGGGCCAACGTCCTGACTTTC,CASSLGAFGANVLTF
TRBJ1-5,once,TRBV13,-,TGTGCCAGCAGCTTATATGGGGGGGGTCAGCCCCAGCATTTT,CASSLYGGGQPQHF
TRBJ1-3,-,TRBV6-1,-,TGTGCCAGCAGTGAAGCACTAGAAGGGGTCTCTGGAAACACCATATATTTT,CASSEALEGVSGNTIYF
TRBJ1-2,-,TRBV27,TRBD1,TGTGCCAGCAGTCCCCAGACAGGGGGCGCAAGGAATTACTATGGCTACACCTTC,CASSPQTGGARNYYGYTF
TRBJ2-5,-,TRBV19,TRBD1,TGTGCCAGTAGTCTAACAGGGGGCCCAGAGACCCAGTACTTC,CASSLTGGPETQYF
TRBJ2-3,-,TRBV10-3,-,TGTGCCATCAGTGAGCCCACAGGGAGGACGCAGTATTTT,CAISEPTGRTQYF
TRBJ2-5,-,TRBV19,-,TGTGCCAGTAGCCGACCACAAGAGCGGGAAGAGACCCAGTACTTC,CASSRPQEREETQYF
TRBJ2-1,-,TRBV7-8,TRBD2,TGTGCCAGCAGCTTACCTAGCGGGGCCAAGAATGAGCAGTTCTTC,CASSLPSGAKNEQFF
TRBJ1-2,-,TRBV5-1,-,TGCGCCAGCAGCGGTGGTCATGGCTACACCTTC,CASSGGHGYTF
TRBJ2-5,-,TRBV6-6,TRBD2,TGTGCCAGCAGTTACGAGACTAGCGCCCAAGAGACCCAGTACTTC,CASSYETSAQETQYF
TRBJ1-1,few,TRBV6-6,TRBD1,TGTGCCAGCAGTCATCCACAGGGGGGGAACACTGAAGCTTTCTTT,CASSHPQGGNTEAFF
TRBJ2-2,-,TRBV14,-,TGTGCCAGCAGCCCAGAGCGTAGCACCGGGGAGCTGTTTTTT,CASSPERSTGELFF
TRBJ2-3,-,TRBV15,-,TGTGCCACCAGCATAGGGGGGATCGGCACAGATACGCAGTATTTT,CATSIGGIGTDTQYF
TRBJ1-3,once,TRBV4-1,TRBD1,TGCGCCAGCAGCCAAGTTCCAGGGGGGGTCTTCTCTGGAAACACCATATATTTT,CASSQVPGGVFSGNTIYF
TRBJ2-7,-,TRBV9,-,TGTGCCAGCAGCAGACAGGTCAGCTCCTACGAGCAGTACTTC,CASSRQVSSYEQYF
TRBJ2-2,-,TRBV4-3,TRBD2,TGCGCCAGCAGCCAAGATCAGCGGGAAGGCACCGGGGAGCTGTTTTTT,CASSQDQREGTGELFF
TRBJ2-1,once,TRBV2,TRBD2,TGTGCCAGCACCCCCGGGGGGGGTAATGGCTACAATGAGCAGTTCTTC,CASTPGGGNGYNEQFF
TRBJ2-7,-,TRBV27,-,TGTGCCAGCAGTTTTGCTGGGACCACCTACGAGCAGTACTTC,CASSFAGTTYEQYF
TRBJ2-2,-,TRBV15,-,TGTGCCACCAGCAGAGATCATGAAGCGAACACCGGGGAGCTGTTTTTT,CATSRDHEANTGELFF
TRBJ2-7,-,TRBV9,-,TGTGCCAGCAGCGGCGCCGCGGGACATACCTACGAGCAGTACTTC,CASSGAAGHTYEQYF
TRBJ2-7,-,TRBV29-1,-,TGCAGCGTTCGTACAGGGAATTGGTACGAGCAGTACTTC,CSVRTGNWYEQYF
TRBJ2-7,-,TRBV2,-,TGTGCCAGCAGTCCTACAGGGTTCTACGAGCAGTACTTC,CASSPTGFYEQYF
TRBJ2-5,-,TRBV5-1,TRBD1,TGCGCCAGCAGCTGGACAGGGGGCTCTGAGACCCAGTACTTC,CASSWTGGSETQYF
TRBJ1-1,-,TRBV20-1,-,TGCAGTGCTACCGTACAGGGATGGGGTTTCTTT,CSATVQGWGFF
TRBJ2-5,-,TRBV9,-,TGTGCCAGCAGCGTCTACGGGAGCCTCCAAGAGACCCAGTACTTC,CASSVYGSLQETQYF
TRBJ1-5,-,TRBV9,TRBD1,TGTGCCAGCAGCGTAGGTCAGGGGGGGCCCCAGCATTTT,CASSVGQGGPQHF
TRBJ1-5,-,TRBV28,-,TGTGCCAGCAGTTTAACCAGATCTAGGCAGCCCCAGCATTTT,CASSLTRSRQPQHF
TRBJ1-1,-,TRBV2,-,TGTGCCAGCAGTGAACCCTTTCGAGACTTGAACACTGAAGCTTTCTTT,CASSEPFRDLNTEAFF
TRBJ2-2,few,TRBV7-9,-,TGTGCCAGCCCGCTAGACACCGGGGAGCTGTTTTTT,CASPLDTGELFF
TRBJ1-2,-,TRBV28,-,TGTGCCAGCAGCCGTGTTTACAGGGCCGCCGACGGTTACACCTTC,CASSRVYRAADGYTF
TRBJ1-4,-,TRBV29-1,-,TGCAGCGTTGAGGGGGGGCTGGTGGAGGGTGAAAAACTGTTTTTT,CSVEGGLVEGEKLFF
TRBJ1-5,once,TRBV14,TRBD1,TGTGCCAGCAGCCATCAGACAGGGGTTCGTTTTTATAGCAATCAGCCCCAGCATTTT,CASSHQTGVRFYSNQPQHF
TRBJ1-1,few,TRBV2,-,TGTGCCAGCAGTGTCACGGCAGGGATGAACACTGAAGCTTTCTTT,CASSVTAGMNTEAFF
TRBJ2-7,-,TRBV6-6,TRBD1,TGTGCCAGCAGAAAGGACAGGGGCGGGATCCACGAGCAGTACTTC,CASRKDRGGIHEQYF